These 30 T cell receptor beta chains were sequenced from one sample in a study of shared clonotypes between healthy human individuals. Libraries were prepared by immunoSEQ multiplex PCR; TCRdb keeps only in-frame clonotypes and omits some of them. This sample has about 600,000 clones, with approximately 97% found just once. The material sequenced was naive CD4+ T cells sorted from blood. Subset described: CD45RA+ positively selected. All receptors derive from a woman in her thirties in good health.

The genes are TRBV10-3 and TRBJ1-1; TRBD1 might be the D (5 bases). CDR3 size: 14 residues. The ends were cut back, 4 bases at V and 4 bases at J, with 13 bases in the middle. Germline CDR1 and CDR2: ENHRY and SYGVKD. For the CDR3, the DNA is TGTGCCATCAGTGGGCTCTGGGGGAGCACTGAAGCTTTCTTT. As protein: CAISGLWGSTEAFF.

The chain joins TRBV5-6 to TRBJ2-1; D uncertain. The ends were cut back, 2 bases at V and 4 bases at J, with 19 bases in the middle. CDR3 size: 17 residues. CDR1 is SGHDT, CDR2 YYEEEE, per germline. DNA for the CDR3: TGTGCCAGCAGCTTCAGTCTAGGTTTAGGGCTATACAATGAGCAGTTCTTC. The encoded protein is CASSFSLGLGLYNEQFF.

The chain carries TRBV5-5 and TRBJ2-5; D is uncertain. V was trimmed by 0 bases and J by 5 bases, leaving 11 bases between them. The CDR3 length is 14 residues. Germline CDR1 is SGHKS and CDR2 is YYEKEE (reference sequence). The CDR3 DNA reads as TGTGCCAGCAGCTTGGGCCCAGATGCGGAGACCCAGTACTTC. Translating it yields CASSLGPDAETQYF.

This chain uses TRBV6-1 with TRBJ2-1, with D possibly TRBD1 on 5 matching bases. The CDR3 contains 13 residues. Trimming shortened V by 2 bases and J by 8 bases, and 10 bases separated the two germline ends. Germline V gene sequence: CDR1 MNHNS, CDR2 SASEGT. CDR3: CASSETGFDEQFF. The CDR3 nucleotides are TGTGCCAGCAGTGAAACAGGTTTCGATGAGCAGTTCTTC.

This sequence joins TRBV20-1 and TRBJ1-5; no clear D. Germline V lookup: CDR1 DFQATT, CDR2 SNEGSKA (reference sequence). The ends were cut back, 5 bases at V and 1 base at J, with 3 bases in the middle. This CDR3 has 11 residues. The CDR3 nucleotides are TGCAGTGCTCAGAGCAATCAGCCCCAGCATTTT. It specifies CSAQSNQPQHF.

This clone was detected only once. The chain is built from TRBV28 and TRBJ1-1, with 11 nucleotides matching TRBD1. This CDR3 is 17 amino acids long. Trimming at V came to 5 bases and at J to 4 bases, leaving 12 bases not matched to a gene. The germline gives CDR1 MDHEN, CDR2 SYDVKM. DNA of the CDR3: TGTGCCAGCAGTCCGCGGACAGGGGGCAGGCGGGGCACTGAAGCTTTCTTT. It codes for CASSPRTGGRRGTEAFF.

This clone was seen only once. CDR3 sequence (DNA): TGCGCCAGCACCATGACAGGGGGCCCCTACGAGCAGTACTTC. It is translated as CASTMTGGPYEQYF. The rearrangement uses TRBV5-1 and TRBJ2-7, with 10 nucleotides matching TRBD1. The CDR3 is 14 residues long. With 6 bases clipped from V and 2 bases from J, the junction kept 5 bases outside the gene matches. Germline V lookup: CDR1 SGHRS, CDR2 YFSETQ.

This rearrangement joins TRBV7-9 to TRBJ2-1; a possible D gene is TRBD2 (6 bases). V was shortened by 5 bases and J by 12 bases, with 17 bases between the two germline ends. CDR1 and CDR2 (germline): SEHNR, FQNEAQ (reference sequence). This CDR3 contains 13 residues. CDR3 nucleotides: TGTGCCAGCAGCCGCGACCGACGGCGGGGGCAGTTCTTC. This sequence encodes CASSRDRRRGQFF.

This chain connects TRBV11-3 to TRBJ2-1, with D perhaps TRBD1 (5 bases). The CDR3 has 15 amino acids. Trimming took off 0 bases at V and 2 bases at J, with 8 bases between the two ends. From germline, CDR1 is SGHNT and CDR2 YENEEA. The CDR3 DNA follows: TGTGCCAGCAGCTTAGATACACAGGCCTACAATGAGCAGTTCTTC. This gives the protein CASSLDTQAYNEQFF.

The sample holds one count of this clone. The rearrangement uses TRBV11-2 and TRBJ1-2; 7 bases agree with TRBD1. J lost 2 bases, V lost 5 bases, and 2 bases had no gene match. Per the germline V gene, CDR1 is SGHAT and CDR2 is FQNNGV. CDR3 length equals 13 residues. DNA for the CDR3: TGTGCCAGCAGCCGGGACAGCAACTATGGCTACACCTTC. As protein: CASSRDSNYGYTF.

V usage is TRBV19 and J usage is TRBJ2-1, with 7 bases that match TRBD1. Per germline, CDR1 LNHDA and CDR2 SQIVND (reference sequence). The trim removed 3 bases at V and 6 bases at J, leaving 11 bases unmatched. This CDR3 is 16 amino acids long. CDR3 sequence (DNA): TGTGCCAGTAGTATTATCCCCAGACAGGGTCGCAATGAGCAGTTCTTC. Protein product: CASSIIPRQGRNEQFF.

This chain uses TRBV5-4 with TRBJ1-6, with a possible D match to TRBD1 (6 bases). V was trimmed by 0 bases and J by 6 bases, leaving 13 bases between them. This CDR3 region has 16 residues. Germline CDR1 SGHNT, CDR2 YYREEE (reference sequence). The CDR3 region is CASSLGGAQANSPLHF. CDR3 sequence (DNA): TGTGCCAGCAGCTTGGGGGGGGCGCAAGCTAATTCACCCCTCCACTTT.

This clone showed up just once. The chain joins TRBV10-3 to TRBJ1-2, with D perhaps matching TRBD1 (6 bases). Germline V CDR1 and CDR2: ENHRY, SYGVKD. The CDR3 has 13 amino acids. V was trimmed by 4 bases and J by 3 bases, leaving 9 bases between them. Written as DNA, the CDR3 is TGTGCCATCAGTGGGGAGGGGGACTATGGCTACACCTTC. It specifies CAISGEGDYGYTF.

The rearrangement joins TRBV27 to TRBJ2-7, with a weak D call TRBD2 (5 bases). CDR1 and CDR2 from the germline V gene are MNHEY and SMNVEV (reference sequence). V was cut by 6 bases and J by 0 bases, with 21 bases left in between. The CDR3 loop spans 17 amino acids. CDR3: CASSLNVPGFSSYEQYF. DNA for the CDR3: TGTGCCAGCAGCTTGAATGTCCCGGGATTTAGCTCCTACGAGCAGTACTTC.

The chain couples TRBV5-4 to TRBJ2-7; 10 nucleotides match TRBD2. Germline lookup yields CDR1 SGHNT and CDR2 YYREEE (reference sequence). CDR3 size: 15 residues. Losses at the gene ends were 0 bases for V and 2 bases for J; bases not matched to a gene: 2. CDR3 nucleotides: TGTGCCAGCAGCTTGGCTAGCGGGGGAACCTACGAGCAGTACTTC. It translates to CASSLASGGTYEQYF.

V and J are TRBV7-9 and TRBJ2-6; no clear D gene. The CDR3 is 16 residues long. Germline V gene data show CDR1 as SEHNR and CDR2 as FQNEAQ (reference sequence). V was cut by 3 bases and J by 0 bases, with 9 bases left in between. Here the CDR3 reads CASSFDRTSGANVLTF. In DNA form, the CDR3 reads TGTGCCAGCAGCTTTGACCGTACCTCTGGGGCCAACGTCCTGACTTTC.

This clone was picked up one time. The rearrangement uses TRBV5-1 and TRBJ1-4, with TRBD1 matching 9 bases. Germline loops: CDR1 SGHRS, CDR2 YFSETQ. Trimming removed 5 bases from V and 4 bases from J; junction bases left unmatched: 9. This CDR3 contains 16 residues. Here the CDR3 DNA reads TGCGCCAGCAGGGCCGGGACAGGGACTTTTAATGAAAAACTGTTTTTT. This translates into CASRAGTGTFNEKLFF.

The rearrangement joins TRBV4-1 to TRBJ2-1; perhaps TRBD2 as D (5 bases). Germline V gene lookup returns CDR1 MGHRA and CDR2 YSYEKL. Deletions cut 5 bases from V and 6 bases from J, with 14 bases between. The CDR3 spans 14 residues. CDR3 DNA sequence: TGCGCCAGCAGCTTACTAGGACCTGCCAATGAGCAGTTCTTC. Its translation is CASSLLGPANEQFF.

This sequence joins TRBV5-1 and TRBJ2-2, with TRBD2 matching over 11 bases. This CDR3 is 16 amino acids long. V dropped 5 bases and J dropped 2; count of bases not matched to a gene: 5. CDR1 is SGHRS and CDR2 is YFSETQ in the germline V gene. The CDR3 protein is CASRTTSGGNTGELFF. In nucleotides, the CDR3 is TGCGCCAGCAGAACTACTAGCGGGGGCAACACCGGGGAGCTGTTTTTT.

The chain couples TRBV14 to TRBJ1-4; D is ambiguous. Deletions cut 8 bases from V and 4 bases from J, with 8 bases between. This CDR3 is built from 12 residues. The germline CDR1 and CDR2 sequences are SGHDN and FVKESK. CDR3 coding DNA: TGTGCCAGCGGGCGGAATAATGAAAAACTGTTTTTT. The encoded protein is CASGRNNEKLFF.

The chain combines TRBV7-9 with TRBJ1-1; possible D gene TRBD1, 5 bases. There are 15 residues in the CDR3. V was shortened by 2 bases and J by 7 bases, with 17 bases between the two germline ends. Germline loops: CDR1 SEHNR, CDR2 FQNEAQ (reference sequence). The CDR3 DNA reads as TGTGCCAGCAGCTTAATCGGGGCGAAGTCTTTTGAAGCTTTCTTT. Its protein product is CASSLIGAKSFEAFF.

The rearrangement joins TRBV19 to TRBJ2-1, with 10 bases matching TRBD1. V shed 3 bases and J 5 bases; nucleotides not matched to a gene: 7. The CDR3 runs 16 residues. Per the germline V gene, CDR1 is LNHDA and CDR2 is SQIVND (reference sequence). CDR3 loop: CASSMMGQGIDNEQFF. CDR3 in DNA: TGTGCCAGTAGTATGATGGGACAGGGGATTGACAATGAGCAGTTCTTC.

The rearrangement uses TRBV2 and TRBJ1-5, with D uncertain. Trimming took 6 bases from V and 3 from J, leaving 9 bases between them. The CDR3 is made up of 13 amino acids. Germline V gene data show CDR1 as SNHLY and CDR2 as FYNNEI. The CDR3 DNA reads as TGTGCCAGCAGAGGGCGCCCCAATCAGCCCCAGCATTTT. It is translated as CASRGRPNQPQHF.

In its sample, this clone was seen a few times. The chain combines TRBV7-9 with TRBJ2-7, with D perhaps TRBD2 (7 bases). The CDR3 is 16 amino acids. Trimming shortened V by 1 base and J by 1 base, and 14 bases separated the two germline ends. Germline V gene data show CDR1 as SEHNR and CDR2 as FQNEAQ (reference sequence). The CDR3 reads CASSLDRAGDSYEQYF. CDR3 nucleotides: TGTGCCAGCAGCTTAGACAGGGCGGGGGATTCCTACGAGCAGTACTTC.

The V gene is TRBV6-6, the J gene TRBJ1-1; possibly TRBD1 for D (5 bases). Deletions cut 0 bases from V and 5 bases from J, with 13 bases between. Germline V gene data show CDR1 as MNHNY and CDR2 as SVGAGI (reference sequence). The CDR3 covers 15 residues. The CDR3 sequence: CASSYSPGIVTEAFF. Written as DNA, the CDR3 is TGTGCCAGCAGTTACTCTCCAGGGATTGTTACTGAAGCTTTCTTT.

The chain has TRBV5-4 and TRBJ2-3; the D gene is possibly TRBD2 (5 bases). V lost 4 bases to trimming and J lost 6 bases, with 15 bases between them. Germline V CDR1 and CDR2: SGHNT, YYREEE (reference sequence). The CDR3 has 14 residues. CDR3 loop: CASSPDSWSDTQYF. The CDR3 DNA reads as TGTGCCAGCAGCCCGGACTCCTGGTCCGATACGCAGTATTTT.

The rearrangement links TRBV11-2 to TRBJ2-7, with unresolved D. CDR3 size: 12 residues. Trimming took 3 bases from V and 6 from J, leaving 9 bases between them. CDR1 is SGHAT, CDR2 FQNNGV, per germline. Here the CDR3 DNA reads TGTGCCAGCAGCTTTAGTGGTCTCGAGCAGTACTTC. Translation: CASSFSGLEQYF.

The chain has TRBV19 and TRBJ1-1, with D unclear. The germline gives CDR1 LNHDA, CDR2 SQIVND (reference sequence). Deletions cut 4 bases from V and 4 bases from J, with 13 bases between. This CDR3 comprises 14 residues. The CDR3 DNA follows: TGTGCCAGTAGTACGGGAGCGTTGGGCACTGAAGCTTTCTTT. Encoded protein: CASSTGALGTEAFF. The full variable domain, rest sourced from reference TRBV19 and TRBJ1-1, is DGGITQSPKYLFRKEGQNVTLSCEQNLNHDAMYWYRQDPGQGLRLIYYSQIVNDFQKGDIAEGYSVSREKKESFPLTVTSAQKNPTAFYLCASSTGALGTEAFFGQGTRLTVV.

This sequence joins TRBV25-1 and TRBJ1-4, with a tentative D call TRBD1 (5 bases). Germline values: CDR1 MGHDK, CDR2 SYGVNS. Trimming took off 8 bases at V and 4 bases at J, with 20 bases between the two ends. This CDR3 spans 16 amino acids. CDR3 region: CASAQGWGEVNEKLFF. In nucleotides, the CDR3 is TGTGCCAGCGCCCAAGGGTGGGGCGAGGTTAATGAAAAACTGTTTTTT. The full variable domain, with the rest looked up from reference TRBV25-1 and TRBJ1-4, is EADIYQTPRYLVIGTGKKITLECSQTMGHDKMYWYQQDPGMELHLIHYSYGVNSTEKGDLSSESTVSRIRTEHFPLTLESARPSHTSQYLCASAQGWGEVNEKLFFGSGTQLSVL.

This clone was seen just once. This chain joins TRBV9 and TRBJ2-1; possible D gene TRBD2, 5 bases. The CDR3 is made up of 14 amino acids. Germline V gene lookup returns CDR1 SGDLS and CDR2 YYNGEE. V shed 1 base and J shed 9 bases, with 14 bases lying between them. CDR3 nucleotides: TGTGCCAGCAGCGTACCCACTTCGGGAAGTGAGCAGTTCTTC. It specifies CASSVPTSGSEQFF. The full variable domain, with the rest looked up from reference TRBV9 and TRBJ2-1, is DSGVTQTPKHLITATGQRVTLRCSPRSGDLSVYWYQQSLDQGLQFLIQYYNGEERAKGNILERFSAQQFPDLHSELNLSSLELGDSALYFCASSVPTSGSEQFFGPGTRLTVL.